The TCR beta chain under discussion was sequenced for a study of CD8+ T cells in alopecia areata. Study overall: Treatment with tofacitinib (6 to 18 months) was followed by 6 months off drug. Study observations and caveats: Because of a solitary nonresponder, the connection of baseline CD8+ expansion to response stays uncertain.

In regard to this clone: Its antigen is unidentified.

This CDR3 comprises 17 residues. The V gene's germline CDR1 is SQVTM and CDR2 ANQGSEA. The trim removed 4 bases at V and 7 bases at J, leaving 11 bases unmatched. As to treatment: oral pan-JAK inhibitor, 5-10 mg twice daily. Sampling of alopecia areata patients yielded lesional scalp punch biopsies as well as peripheral blood. Sequencing templates came from extracted RNA that was reverse transcribed into cDNA. Sequencing was performed with immunoSEQ multiplex PCR; in TCRdb, only in-frame clones are kept and a portion is missing. The sample has 200,000 to 250,000 clones, 50% to 70% seen once. Here the sequenced sample was CD4+ T cells sorted from blood, taken at week 4, from a patient treated with tofacitinib. This clonotype was obtained from a human donor with alopecia areata. J is TRBJ2-1 and V is TRBV29-1; TRBD2 agrees at 15 bases. CDR3 residues: CSVVLGTSGGLKNEQFF. In nucleotides, the CDR3 is TGCAGCGTTGTCCTCGGGACTAGCGGGGGGCTAAAAAATGAGCAGTTCTTC.